Included here is one T cell receptor beta chain sequence, with context. This entry comes from a study of blood T cell repertoires in COVID-19. At the level of the study: Samples of COVID-19 (acute and convalescent) were obtained from the United States, Italy and Spain. From T cells, B-cell-depleted T cells, or PBMCs came the material, which was cDNA or gDNA.

Under the authors' procedure: Amplification with reference gene primers provided the estimates of nucleated cell counts. TCRdb keeps only in-frame clones here, not all; method: immunoSEQ multiplex PCR. The V and J calls and clone size were taken over from that table, and D and trimming were inferred from the DNA. The sample comprises tens of thousands of clones, around 83% of which are singletons, and 6.5% to 9% rests with the top ten. The CDR3 contains 16 residues. The V gene is TRBV21-1, the J gene TRBJ2-1; TRBD2 is the table's D call, not checked against the DNA. TRBV21-1 is deemed a pseudogene. The receptor comes from a man between 60 and 70 years old with active COVID-19. Material: peripheral blood. As DNA, the CDR3 is TGTGCCAGCAGCACGCGGCGGGGAAGCTCCTACAATGAGCAGTTCTTC. Its protein is CASSTRRGSSYNEQFF.